The T cell receptor (beta chain) described here comes from a study of control samples from healthy donors and cancer patients. Clones were read by immunoSEQ multiplex PCR, and TCRdb kept only the in-frame ones, dropping some. The table shows more than 50,000 clones, with 88% occurring only once. The V end was cut by 6 bases, the J end by 2 bases, with 17 bases between. This CDR3 spans 15 amino acids. The germline CDR1 and CDR2 sequences are WNHNN and SYGVQD (reference sequence). The sample holds one count of this clone. The sequence was obtained from a man aged 50-60 years in good health. The source material was blood. V and J are TRBV10-1 and TRBJ2-7; D might be TRBD2 (6 bases). The chain's CDR3 is CASSPAEGNPYEQYF. CDR3 DNA sequence: TGCGCCAGCAGCCCCGCGGAGGGAAACCCCTACGAGCAGTACTTC.